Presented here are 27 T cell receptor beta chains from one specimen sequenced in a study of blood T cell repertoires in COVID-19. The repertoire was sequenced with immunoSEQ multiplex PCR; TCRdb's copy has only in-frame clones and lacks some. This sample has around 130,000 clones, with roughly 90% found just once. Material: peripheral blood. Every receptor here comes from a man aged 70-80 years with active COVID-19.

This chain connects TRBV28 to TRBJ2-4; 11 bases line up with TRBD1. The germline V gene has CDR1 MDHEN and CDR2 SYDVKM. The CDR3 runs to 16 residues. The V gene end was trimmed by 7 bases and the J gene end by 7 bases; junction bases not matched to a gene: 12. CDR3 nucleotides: TGTGCCAGCAACCCCCCTCGGACAGGGGGCAAGAACATTCAGTACTTC. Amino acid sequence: CASNPPRTGGKNIQYF.

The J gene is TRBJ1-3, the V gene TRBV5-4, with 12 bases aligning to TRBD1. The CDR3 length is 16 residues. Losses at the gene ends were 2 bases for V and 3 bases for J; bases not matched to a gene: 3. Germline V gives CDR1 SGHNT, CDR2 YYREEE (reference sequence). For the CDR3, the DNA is TGTGCCAGCAGCTTCCGGGACAGGGGGCTTGGAAACACCATATATTTT. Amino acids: CASSFRDRGLGNTIYF.

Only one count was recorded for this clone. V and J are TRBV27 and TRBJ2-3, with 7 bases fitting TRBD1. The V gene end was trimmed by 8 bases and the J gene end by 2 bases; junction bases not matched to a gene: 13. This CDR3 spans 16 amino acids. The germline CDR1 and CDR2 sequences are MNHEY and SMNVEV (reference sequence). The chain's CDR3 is CASAYLRTGVTDTQYF. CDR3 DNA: TGTGCCAGCGCCTACCTAAGAACAGGGGTCACAGATACGCAGTATTTT.

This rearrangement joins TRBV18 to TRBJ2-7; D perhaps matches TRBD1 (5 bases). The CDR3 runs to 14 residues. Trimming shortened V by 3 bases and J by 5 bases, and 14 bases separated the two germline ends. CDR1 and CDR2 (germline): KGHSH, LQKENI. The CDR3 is CASSPLGEGDEQYF. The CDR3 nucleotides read TGTGCCAGCTCACCCCTTGGGGAAGGGGACGAGCAGTACTTC.

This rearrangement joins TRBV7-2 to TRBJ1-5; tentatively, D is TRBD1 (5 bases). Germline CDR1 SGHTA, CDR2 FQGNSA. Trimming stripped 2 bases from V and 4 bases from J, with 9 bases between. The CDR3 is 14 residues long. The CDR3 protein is CASSLHGGNQPQHF. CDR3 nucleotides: TGTGCCAGCAGCTTACATGGGGGGAATCAGCCCCAGCATTTT.

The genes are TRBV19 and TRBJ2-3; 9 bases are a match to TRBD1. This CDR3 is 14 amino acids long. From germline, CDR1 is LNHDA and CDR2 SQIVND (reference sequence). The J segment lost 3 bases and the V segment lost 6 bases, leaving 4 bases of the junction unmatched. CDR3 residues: CASSGTGLTDTQYF. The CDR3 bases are TGTGCCAGTAGCGGGACAGGGTTGACAGATACGCAGTATTTT.

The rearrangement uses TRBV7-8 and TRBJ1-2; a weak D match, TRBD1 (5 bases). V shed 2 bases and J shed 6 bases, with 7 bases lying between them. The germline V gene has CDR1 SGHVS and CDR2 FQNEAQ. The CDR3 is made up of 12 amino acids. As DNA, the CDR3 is TGTGCCAGCAGCTTAAAGGGGCATGGCTACACCTTC. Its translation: CASSLKGHGYTF. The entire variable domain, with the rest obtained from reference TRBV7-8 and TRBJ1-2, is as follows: GAGVSQSPRYKVAKRGQDVALRCDPISGHVSLFWYQQALGQGPEFLTYFQNEAQLDKSGLPSDRFFAERPEGSVSTLKIQRTQQEDSAVYLCASSLKGHGYTFGSGTRLTVV.

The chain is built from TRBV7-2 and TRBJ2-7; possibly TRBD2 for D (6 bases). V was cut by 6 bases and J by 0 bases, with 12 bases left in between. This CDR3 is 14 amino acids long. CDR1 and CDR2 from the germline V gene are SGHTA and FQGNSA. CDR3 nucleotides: TGTGCCAGCAGGAGGGACTTCGCCTCCTACGAGCAGTACTTC. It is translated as CASRRDFASYEQYF.

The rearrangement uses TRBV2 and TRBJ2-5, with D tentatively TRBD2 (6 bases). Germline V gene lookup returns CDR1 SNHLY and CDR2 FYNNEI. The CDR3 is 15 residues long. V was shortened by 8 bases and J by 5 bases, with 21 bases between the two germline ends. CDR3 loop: CASAFLARGGETQYF. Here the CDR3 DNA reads TGTGCCAGCGCCTTCCTAGCGAGAGGCGGGGAGACCCAGTACTTC.

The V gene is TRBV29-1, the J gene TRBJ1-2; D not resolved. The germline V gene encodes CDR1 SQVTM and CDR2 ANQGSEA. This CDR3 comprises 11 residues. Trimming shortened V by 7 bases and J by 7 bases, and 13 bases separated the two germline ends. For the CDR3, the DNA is TGCAGCGCGCTAGAGGGAGGTGGCTACACCTTC. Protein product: CSALEGGGYTF.

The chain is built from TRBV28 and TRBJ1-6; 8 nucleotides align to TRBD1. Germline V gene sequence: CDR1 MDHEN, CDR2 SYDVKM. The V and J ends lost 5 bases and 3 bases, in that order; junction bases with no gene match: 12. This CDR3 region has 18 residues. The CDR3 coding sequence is TGTGCCAGCAGTGCGGACAGGGTGAAGTCTTACTATAATTCACCCCTCCACTTT. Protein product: CASSADRVKSYYNSPLHF.

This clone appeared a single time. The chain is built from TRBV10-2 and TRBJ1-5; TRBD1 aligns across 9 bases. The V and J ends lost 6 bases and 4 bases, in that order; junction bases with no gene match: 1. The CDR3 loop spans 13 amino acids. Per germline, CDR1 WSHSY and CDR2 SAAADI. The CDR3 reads CASRTGGNQPQHF. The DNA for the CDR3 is TGCGCCAGCAGGACAGGGGGTAATCAGCCCCAGCATTTT.

CDR3 sequence reads: CASSLGTVIYEQYF. CDR3 nucleotide sequence: TGCGCCAGCAGCTTGGGGACAGTCATCTACGAGCAGTACTTC. The chain employs TRBV5-1 and TRBJ2-7; maybe TRBD1 (6 bases). Germline V gene data show CDR1 as SGHRS and CDR2 as YFSETQ. Trimming stripped 0 bases from V and 3 bases from J, with 10 bases between. This CDR3 has 14 residues. Full variable domain (missing parts from reference TRBV5-1 and TRBJ2-7): KAGVTQTPRYLIKTRGQQVTLSCSPISGHRSVSWYQQTPGQGLQFLFEYFSETQRNKGNFPGRFSGRQFSNSRSEMNVSTLELGDSALYLCASSLGTVIYEQYFGPGTRLTVT.

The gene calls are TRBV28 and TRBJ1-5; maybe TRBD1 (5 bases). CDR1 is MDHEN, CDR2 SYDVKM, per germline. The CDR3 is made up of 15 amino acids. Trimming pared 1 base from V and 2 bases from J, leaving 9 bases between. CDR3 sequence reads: CASSLSGRGNQPQHF. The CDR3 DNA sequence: TGTGCCAGCAGTTTATCGGGCAGGGGCAATCAGCCCCAGCATTTT.

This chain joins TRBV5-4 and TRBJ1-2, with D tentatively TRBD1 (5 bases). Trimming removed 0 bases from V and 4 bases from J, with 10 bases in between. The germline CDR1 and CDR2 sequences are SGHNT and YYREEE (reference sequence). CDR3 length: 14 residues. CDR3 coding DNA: TGTGCCAGCAGCTTGGACCCGGGGGGCTATGGCTACACCTTC. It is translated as CASSLDPGGYGYTF.

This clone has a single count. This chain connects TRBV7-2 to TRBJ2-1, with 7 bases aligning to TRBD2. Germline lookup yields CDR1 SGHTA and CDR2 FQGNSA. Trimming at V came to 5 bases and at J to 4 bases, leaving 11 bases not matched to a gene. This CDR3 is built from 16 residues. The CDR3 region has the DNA TGTGCCAGCAGCCCCCCCCGTCTAGCGGATTACAATGAGCAGTTCTTC. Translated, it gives CASSPPRLADYNEQFF.

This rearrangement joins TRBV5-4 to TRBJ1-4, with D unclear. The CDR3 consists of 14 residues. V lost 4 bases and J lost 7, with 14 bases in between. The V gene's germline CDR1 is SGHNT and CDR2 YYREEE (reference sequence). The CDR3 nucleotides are TGTGCCAGCAGCGTCGGCACTTCGGGTGAAAAACTGTTTTTT. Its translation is CASSVGTSGEKLFF.

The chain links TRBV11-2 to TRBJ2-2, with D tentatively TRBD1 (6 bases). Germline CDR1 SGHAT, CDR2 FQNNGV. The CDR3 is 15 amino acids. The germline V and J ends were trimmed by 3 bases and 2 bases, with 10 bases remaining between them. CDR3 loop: CASSLPGTNTGELFF. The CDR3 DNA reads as TGTGCCAGCAGCTTGCCCGGGACAAACACCGGGGAGCTGTTTTTT.

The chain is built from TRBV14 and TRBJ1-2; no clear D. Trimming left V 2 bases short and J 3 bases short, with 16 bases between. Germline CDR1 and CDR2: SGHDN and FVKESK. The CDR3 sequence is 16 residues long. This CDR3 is CASSQHADILYYGYTF. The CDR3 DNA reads TGTGCCAGCAGCCAACATGCCGACATCCTGTACTATGGCTACACCTTC. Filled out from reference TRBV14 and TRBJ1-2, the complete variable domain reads EAGVTQFPSHSVIEKGQTVTLRCDPISGHDNLYWYRRVMGKEIKFLLHFVKESKQDESGMPNNRFLAERTGGTYSTLKVQPAELEDSGVYFCASSQHADILYYGYTFGSGTRLTVV.

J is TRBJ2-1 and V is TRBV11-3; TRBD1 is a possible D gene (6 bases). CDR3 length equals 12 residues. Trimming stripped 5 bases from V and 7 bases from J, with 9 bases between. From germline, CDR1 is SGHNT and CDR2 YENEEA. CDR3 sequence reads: CASSGRGNEQFF. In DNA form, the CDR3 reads TGTGCCAGCAGCGGCAGGGGTAATGAGCAGTTCTTC.

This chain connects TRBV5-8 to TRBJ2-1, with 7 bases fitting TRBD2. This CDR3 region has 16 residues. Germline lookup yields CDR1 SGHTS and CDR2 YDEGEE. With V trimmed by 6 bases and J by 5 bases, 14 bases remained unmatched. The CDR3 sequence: CASTAWRSGIHNEQFF. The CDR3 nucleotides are TGTGCCAGCACCGCTTGGAGGAGCGGGATCCACAATGAGCAGTTCTTC. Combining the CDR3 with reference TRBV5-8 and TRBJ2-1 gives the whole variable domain EAGVTQSPTHLIKTRGQQATLRCSPISGHTSVYWYQQALGLGLQFLLWYDEGEERNRGNFPPRFSGRQFPNYSSELNVNALELEDSALYLCASTAWRSGIHNEQFFGPGTRLTVL.

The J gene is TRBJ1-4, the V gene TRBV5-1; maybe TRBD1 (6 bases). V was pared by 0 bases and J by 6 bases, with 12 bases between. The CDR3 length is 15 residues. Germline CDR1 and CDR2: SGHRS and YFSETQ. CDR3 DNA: TGCGCCAGCAGCTTGGGTCAACAGGGAGATGAAAAACTGTTTTTT. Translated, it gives CASSLGQQGDEKLFF.

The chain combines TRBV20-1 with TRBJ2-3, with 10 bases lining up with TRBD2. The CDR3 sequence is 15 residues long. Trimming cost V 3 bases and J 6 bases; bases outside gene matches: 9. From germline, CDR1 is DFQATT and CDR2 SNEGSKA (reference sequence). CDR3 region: CSASWASGSSDTQYF. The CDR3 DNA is TGCAGTGCTAGTTGGGCTAGCGGGAGTAGTGATACGCAGTATTTT.

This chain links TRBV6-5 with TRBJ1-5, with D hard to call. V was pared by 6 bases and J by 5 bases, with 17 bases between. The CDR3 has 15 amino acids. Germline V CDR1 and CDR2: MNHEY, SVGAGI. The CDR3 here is CASRLGGGFDQPQHF. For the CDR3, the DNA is TGTGCCAGCAGGCTAGGTGGAGGTTTCGATCAGCCCCAGCATTTT.

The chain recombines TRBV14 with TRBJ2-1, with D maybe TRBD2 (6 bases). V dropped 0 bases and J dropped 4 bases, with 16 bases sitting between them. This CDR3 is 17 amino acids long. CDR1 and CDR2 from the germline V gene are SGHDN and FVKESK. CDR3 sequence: CASSQDRLASNYNEQFF. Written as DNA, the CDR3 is TGTGCCAGCAGCCAAGATCGGCTAGCGTCTAATTACAATGAGCAGTTCTTC.

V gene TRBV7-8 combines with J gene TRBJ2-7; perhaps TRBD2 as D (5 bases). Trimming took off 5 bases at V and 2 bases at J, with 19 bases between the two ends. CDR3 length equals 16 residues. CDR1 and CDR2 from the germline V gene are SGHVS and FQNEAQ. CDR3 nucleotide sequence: TGTGCCAGCAGCACAACCCCCGAGCGGATGCCCTACGAGCAGTACTTC. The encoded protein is CASSTTPERMPYEQYF.

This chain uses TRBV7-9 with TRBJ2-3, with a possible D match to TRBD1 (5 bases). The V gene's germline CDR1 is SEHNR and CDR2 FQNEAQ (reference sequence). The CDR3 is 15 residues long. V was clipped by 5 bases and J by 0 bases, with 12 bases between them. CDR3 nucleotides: TGTGCCAGCAGCCTATCTAAGGGGAGCACAGATACGCAGTATTTT. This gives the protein CASSLSKGSTDTQYF.